The 8 T cell receptor beta chains below come from one sample, sequenced in a study of blood T cell repertoires in COVID-19. Method: immunoSEQ multiplex PCR; TCRdb's copy keeps in-frame clones and lacks some. Among roughly 310,000 clones listed, 89% were seen once. Sample: PBMCs or T cells enriched from blood (not recorded which). These receptors originate from a woman aged 40 to 49 who had recovered from COVID-19.

Only one count was recorded for this clone. The rearrangement links TRBV12-3 or TRBV12-4 to TRBJ2-1; D gene unclear. The CDR3 totals 13 residues. Trimming took off 6 bases at V and 12 bases at J, with 18 bases between the two ends. In nucleotides, the CDR3 is TGTGCCAGCAGCCACCCTAAGGAGCCTCGGCAGTTCTTC. Residues: CASSHPKEPRQFF.

The chain links TRBV9 to TRBJ2-1; TRBD2 matches at 12 bases. The CDR3 has 18 residues. In germline, CDR1 is SGDLS, CDR2 YYNGEE. V lost 0 bases and J lost 3; bases outside the gene matches: 7. DNA for the CDR3: TGTGCCAGCAGCGTAGCTGGGACTAGCGGGCCTTACTACAATGAGCAGTTCTTC. It encodes CASSVAGTSGPYYNEQFF.

Turning to this clone: Distinct nucleotide sequences in the sample also encode this CDR3. V gene TRBV30 combines with J gene TRBJ1-1; the D gene is possibly TRBD1 (6 bases). Per germline, CDR1 GTSNPN and CDR2 SVGIG (reference sequence). CDR3 length: 12 amino acids. Trimming removed 2 bases from V and 4 bases from J, with 8 bases in between. CDR3 loop: CAWSSRGTEAFF. DNA of the CDR3: TGTGCCTGGAGTTCCAGGGGCACTGAAGCTTTCTTT.

The chain recombines TRBV4-1 with TRBJ1-1, with a weak D call TRBD1 (6 bases). Germline V gene sequence: CDR1 MGHRA, CDR2 YSYEKL. V shed 10 bases and J shed 5 bases, with 20 bases lying between them. The CDR3 runs to 14 residues. CDR3 bases: TGCGCCACCCGTTTCCGGGACACTTATACTGAAGCTTTCTTT. Protein sequence: CATRFRDTYTEAFF.

This sequence joins TRBV21-1 and TRBJ1-2. TRBV21-1 is designated a pseudogene. The CDR3 length is 13 residues. This CDR3 is CATWGVFNYGYTF. CDR3 coding DNA: TGTGCCACGTGGGGGGTGTTTAACTATGGCTACACCTTC.

The V call is TRBV6-2 or TRBV6-3, the J call TRBJ2-5; TRBD1 matches at 9 bases. CDR3 size: 14 residues. CDR1 is MNHEY and CDR2 is SVGEGT in the germline V gene. The trim removed 0 bases at V and 5 bases at J, leaving 1 base unmatched. Here the CDR3 DNA reads TGTGCCAGCAGTTACTCCGGGACAGGGGAGACCCAGTACTTC. It yields the protein CASSYSGTGETQYF.

A single count supports this clone. This chain links TRBV4-1 with TRBJ1-1; D remains unclear. V was cut by 4 bases and J by 4 bases, with 13 bases left in between. The length of the CDR3 is 14 residues. CDR1 and CDR2 from the germline V gene are MGHRA and YSYEKL. CDR3: CASSRNAVGTEAFF. DNA for the CDR3: TGCGCCAGCAGCCGCAATGCGGTCGGCACTGAAGCTTTCTTT.

The sample holds one count of this clone. The rearrangement joins TRBV30 to TRBJ1-5; 10 positions match TRBD1. Germline V gene sequence: CDR1 GTSNPN, CDR2 SVGIG (reference sequence). This CDR3 contains 17 residues. With 0 bases clipped from V and 2 bases from J, the junction kept 7 bases outside the gene matches. CDR3 amino acids: CAWSVGGGTGGNQPQHF. The CDR3 nucleotides are TGTGCCTGGAGTGTTGGTGGGGGGACAGGGGGCAATCAGCCCCAGCATTTT.